These 27 T cell receptor beta chains share one sample of origin, sequenced in a study of CD8 T cells in Susac syndrome. cDNA came from around 0.54 to 1 ug RNA primed by random hexamers. Each CDR3 protein is one row after TCRdb ran MiXCR on the immunoSEQ multiplex PCR reads. The top ten hold 0.093% of the sample, which has 200,000 or so distinct CDR3 sequences, about 95% seen once. Source material: CD4+ T cells from PBMCs. These receptors came from a human donor with multiple sclerosis.

The V call is TRBV11-2, the J call TRBJ1-3, with D hard to call. Germline values: CDR1 SGHAT, CDR2 FQNNGV. With 5 bases removed from V and 1 base from J, the gap between germline ends came to 12 bases. The CDR3 loop spans 15 amino acids. The CDR3 DNA sequence: TGTGCCAGCAGCCCTGGGAGACTTTCTGGAAACACCATATATTTT. The encoded protein is CASSPGRLSGNTIYF.

This clonotype was seen only once. The chain recombines TRBV20-1 with TRBJ1-1; the match to TRBD1 covers 10 bases. V dropped 6 bases and J dropped 6; count of bases not matched to a gene: 10. CDR3 length: 14 amino acids. Per germline, CDR1 DFQATT and CDR2 SNEGSKA (reference sequence). In DNA, the CDR3 is TGCAGTGCAGACCGGGACAGGGGAAACCCTGAAGCTTTCTTT. Translation: CSADRDRGNPEAFF.

The V and J genes are TRBV29-1 and TRBJ1-3; D might be TRBD1 (5 bases). This CDR3 has 15 amino acids. Trimming removed 6 bases at V and 0 bases at J, with 15 bases between. The germline V gene encodes CDR1 SQVTM and CDR2 ANQGSEA. DNA for the CDR3: TGCAGCGTACGTACAGGTACAACCTCTGGAAACACCATATATTTT. Translation: CSVRTGTTSGNTIYF.

The rearrangement joins TRBV24-1 to TRBJ2-2; the D is unclear. From germline, CDR1 is KGHDR and CDR2 SFDVKD. Trimming took off 8 bases at V and 0 bases at J, with 9 bases between the two ends. This CDR3 has 14 residues. As DNA, the CDR3 is TGTGCCACCACTTCTGCTTCGAACACCGGGGAGCTGTTTTTT. Protein sequence: CATTSASNTGELFF.

This chain joins TRBV9 and TRBJ2-3, with D tentatively TRBD2 (6 bases). This CDR3 contains 15 residues. Germline CDR1 and CDR2: SGDLS and YYNGEE. Trimming removed 1 base from V and 0 bases from J, with 9 bases in between. The CDR3, as DNA: TGTGCCAGCAGCGTACGGGCGGGGAGCACAGATACGCAGTATTTT. Its protein is CASSVRAGSTDTQYF.

The chain links TRBV29-1 to TRBJ2-1; D possibly corresponds to TRBD1 (5 bases). The CDR3 contains 12 residues. With 6 bases removed from V and 8 bases from J, the gap between germline ends came to 14 bases. Germline CDR1 and CDR2: SQVTM and ANQGSEA. CDR3 bases: TGCAGCGTCGCCAGGGTTATCGATGAGCAGTTCTTC. Amino acid sequence: CSVARVIDEQFF.

The CDR3 here is CSARGGSPTDTQYF. The CDR3 DNA reads as TGCAGTGCTAGAGGGGGCAGCCCCACAGATACGCAGTATTTT. This chain links TRBV20-1 with TRBJ2-3, with D possibly TRBD1 on 5 matching bases. V was clipped by 1 base and J by 2 bases, with 10 bases between them. Germline CDR1 and CDR2: DFQATT and SNEGSKA (reference sequence). The CDR3 spans 14 residues.

This sequence joins TRBV20-1 and TRBJ2-1; TRBD1 matches 7 bases. After removal of 6 bases from V and 0 bases from J, the junction contained 5 bases not matched to a gene. This CDR3 has 14 amino acids. CDR1 is DFQATT, CDR2 SNEGSKA, per germline (reference sequence). The CDR3 loop reads CSARQGSSYNEQFF. CDR3 coding DNA: TGCAGTGCGAGACAGGGCAGCTCCTACAATGAGCAGTTCTTC.

The chain uses TRBV29-1 and TRBJ2-3, with a possible D match to TRBD2 (6 bases). Germline values: CDR1 SQVTM, CDR2 ANQGSEA. V was cut by 4 bases and J by 4 bases, with 15 bases left in between. This CDR3 has 14 residues. DNA of the CDR3: TGCAGCGTTGGGGCTAGCGCGGTTGCAGATACGCAGTATTTT. Translation: CSVGASAVADTQYF.

The V gene is TRBV6-4, the J gene TRBJ1-2, with 8 bases matching TRBD1. Germline V lookup: CDR1 MRHNA, CDR2 SNTAGT. The CDR3 sequence is 13 residues long. Trimming cost V 5 bases and J 8 bases; bases outside gene matches: 7. The CDR3, as DNA: TGTGCCAGCAGTCCTTGGACAGGGCTCGGCTACACCTTC. As protein: CASSPWTGLGYTF.

In its sample, this clonotype was seen once. The gene calls are TRBV20-1 and TRBJ2-1, with 12 bases that match TRBD2. This CDR3 spans 14 amino acids. Germline V gene lookup returns CDR1 DFQATT and CDR2 SNEGSKA (reference sequence). Trimming cost V 3 bases and J 10 bases; bases outside gene matches: 7. Here the CDR3 DNA reads TGCAGTGCTAGTACACTAGCGGGAGGAGAAGAGCAGTTCTTC. Its protein product is CSASTLAGGEEQFF.

This chain connects TRBV10-3 to TRBJ1-1; D might be TRBD1 (5 bases). Germline-derived CDR1 and CDR2 are ENHRY and SYGVKD. The CDR3 loop spans 13 amino acids. Trimming shortened V by 10 bases and J by 0 bases, and 12 bases separated the two germline ends. The chain's CDR3 is CATRRDLNTEAFF. Here the CDR3 DNA reads TGTGCCACCCGTAGGGACCTGAACACTGAAGCTTTCTTT.

The chain uses TRBV30 and TRBJ1-2; D possibly corresponds to TRBD1 (6 bases). Germline CDR1 and CDR2: GTSNPN and SVGIG (reference sequence). V was shortened by 5 bases and J by 8 bases, with 12 bases between the two germline ends. The CDR3 sequence is 11 residues long. The CDR3 reads CAWSTGTGYTF. Written as DNA, the CDR3 is TGTGCCTGGTCGACAGGTACCGGCTACACCTTC.

A single count supports this clonotype. The rearrangement uses TRBV7-9 and TRBJ1-2, with D perhaps matching TRBD1 (6 bases). This CDR3 contains 12 residues. Germline-derived CDR1 and CDR2 are SEHNR and FQNEAQ (reference sequence). Trimming took 3 bases from V and 8 from J, leaving 10 bases between them. The CDR3, as DNA: TGTGCCAGCAGCTTGGGGGCGGAAGGCTACACCTTC. This gives the protein CASSLGAEGYTF.

The V and J genes are TRBV12-3 or TRBV12-4 and TRBJ1-1; perhaps TRBD1 as D (5 bases). V lost 2 bases and J 1 base, leaving 8 bases between the germline ends. The CDR3 length is 14 residues. The CDR3 sequence: CASSLRGGNTEAFF. DNA of the CDR3: TGTGCCAGCAGTTTACGGGGGGGGAACACTGAAGCTTTCTTT.

This chain joins TRBV12-5 and TRBJ2-7; 15 bases are shared with TRBD2. Germline V gives CDR1 LGHNT, CDR2 FRNRAP. After removal of 0 bases from V and 4 bases from J, the junction contained 4 bases not matched to a gene. This CDR3 has 17 amino acids. The CDR3 DNA follows: TGTGCTAGTGGTTTGGTGGGACTAGCGGGAGGTCAGTACGAGCAGTACTTC. The encoded protein is CASGLVGLAGGQYEQYF.

This rearrangement joins TRBV19 to TRBJ1-2; D is ambiguous. The V gene lost 3 bases and the J gene lost 8 bases, with 7 bases spanning the gap. The CDR3 covers 11 residues. Germline CDR1 is LNHDA and CDR2 is SQIVND (reference sequence). CDR3 sequence reads: CASSIGWGYTF. As DNA, the CDR3 is TGTGCCAGTAGTATTGGTTGGGGCTACACCTTC.

CDR3 coding DNA: TGTGCCAGCAGTGACCGTGGTCTTGAAGAGACCCAGTACTTC. Amino acid sequence: CASSDRGLEETQYF. The rearrangement joins TRBV25-1 to TRBJ2-5; D is unresolved. The CDR3 consists of 14 residues. Germline loops: CDR1 MGHDK, CDR2 SYGVNS. Trimming stripped 3 bases from V and 3 bases from J, with 11 bases between.

This chain links TRBV20-1 with TRBJ2-4; 12 bases line up with TRBD1. The V gene's germline CDR1 is DFQATT and CDR2 SNEGSKA (reference sequence). CDR3 length: 13 amino acids. J was trimmed by 7 bases and V by 5 bases; bases with no gene match: 3. CDR3 in amino acids: CSARDRGQNIQYF. The CDR3 DNA is TGCAGTGCTCGGGACAGGGGGCAGAACATTCAGTACTTC.

V and J are TRBV6-6 and TRBJ2-3, with TRBD2 identical over 10 bases. Germline loops: CDR1 MNHNY, CDR2 SVGAGI (reference sequence). J lost 5 bases, V lost 8 bases, and 4 bases had no gene match. CDR3 size: 13 residues. The CDR3 nucleotides are TGTGCCAGCGTATTAGCGGGAGGAGATACGCAGTATTTT. Residues: CASVLAGGDTQYF.

The genes are TRBV3-1 and TRBJ2-5; D is unresolved. Germline lookup yields CDR1 LGHDT and CDR2 YNNKEL (reference sequence). Trimming took off 4 bases at V and 9 bases at J, with 18 bases between the two ends. CDR3 size: 14 residues. This CDR3 reads CASSLKSEGPSQYF. As DNA, the CDR3 is TGTGCCAGCAGCCTTAAATCCGAAGGACCCTCCCAGTACTTC.

This clonotype was observed a single time. V and J are TRBV5-6 and TRBJ2-7; maybe TRBD1 (6 bases). The V end lost 1 base, the J end lost 4 bases, and 9 bases lay between the germline ends. This CDR3 contains 13 residues. Germline-derived CDR1 and CDR2 are SGHDT and YYEEEE. CDR3 residues: CASSLRGGYEQYF. The CDR3 DNA sequence: TGTGCCAGCAGCTTGAGAGGGGGTTACGAGCAGTACTTC.

The chain employs TRBV7-2 and TRBJ2-3, with D perhaps matching TRBD1 (5 bases). The germline V gene encodes CDR1 SGHTA and CDR2 FQGNSA. The length of the CDR3 is 16 residues. Trimming pared 7 bases from V and 6 bases from J, leaving 23 bases between. The CDR3: CASTSLGRPDRDTQYF. The CDR3 nucleotides read TGTGCCAGCACCTCCTTGGGGCGGCCCGACCGCGATACGCAGTATTTT.

The CDR3 protein is CASSQGNPGQTPYEQYF. CDR3 nucleotides: TGTGCCAGCAGCCAGGGGAATCCGGGACAGACCCCCTACGAGCAGTACTTC. The rearrangement links TRBV4-2 to TRBJ2-7, with TRBD1 matching 7 bases. The V and J ends lost 3 bases and 2 bases, in that order; junction bases with no gene match: 13. Germline V lookup: CDR1 LGHNA, CDR2 YNFKEQ. There are 17 residues in the CDR3.

Written as DNA, the CDR3 is TGTGCCAGCAGCCAGTCCGAGACCCTCACTGAAGCTTTCTTT. It specifies CASSQSETLTEAFF. The V call is TRBV3-1, the J call TRBJ1-1; D not resolved. V lost 3 bases and J lost 4, with 12 bases in between. The CDR3 is made up of 14 amino acids. Per the germline V gene, CDR1 is LGHDT and CDR2 is YNNKEL (reference sequence). The entire variable domain, with the rest obtained from reference TRBV3-1 and TRBJ1-1, is as follows: DTAVSQTPKYLVTQMGNDKSIKCEQNLGHDTMYWYKQDSKKFLKIMFSYNNKELIINETVPNRFSPKSPDKAHLNLHINSLELGDSAVYFCASSQSETLTEAFFGQGTRLTVV.

Only one count was recorded for this clonotype. J is TRBJ2-1 and V is TRBV3-1; no definite D call. V lost 7 bases to trimming and J lost 12 bases, with 13 bases between them. Germline V gene sequence: CDR1 LGHDT, CDR2 YNNKEL (reference sequence). This CDR3 has 11 residues. This CDR3 reads CASTLGLTQFF. The CDR3 coding sequence is TGTGCCAGCACCCTCGGCTTGACGCAGTTCTTC.

The V gene is TRBV9, the J gene TRBJ2-3; D is unresolved. The CDR3 extends over 15 amino acids. From germline, CDR1 is SGDLS and CDR2 YYNGEE. The V end was cut by 0 bases, the J end by 0 bases, with 8 bases between. The CDR3 DNA sequence: TGTGCCAGCAGCGTAGAGATCCGGAGCACAGATACGCAGTATTTT. This sequence encodes CASSVEIRSTDTQYF.